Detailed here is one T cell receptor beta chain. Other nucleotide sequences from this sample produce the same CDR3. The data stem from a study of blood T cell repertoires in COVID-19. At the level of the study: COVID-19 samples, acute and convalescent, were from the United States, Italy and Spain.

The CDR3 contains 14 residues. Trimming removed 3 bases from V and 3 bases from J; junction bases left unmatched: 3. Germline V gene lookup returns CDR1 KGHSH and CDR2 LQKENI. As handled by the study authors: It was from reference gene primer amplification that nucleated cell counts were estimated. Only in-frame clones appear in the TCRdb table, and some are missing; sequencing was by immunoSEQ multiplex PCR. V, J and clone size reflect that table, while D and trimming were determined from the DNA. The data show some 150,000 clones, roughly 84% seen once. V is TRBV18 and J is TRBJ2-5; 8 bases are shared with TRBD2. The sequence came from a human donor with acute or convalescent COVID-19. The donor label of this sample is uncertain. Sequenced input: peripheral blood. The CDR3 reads CASSPSGREETQYF. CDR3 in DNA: TGTGCCAGCTCACCGAGCGGGAGAGAAGAGACCCAGTACTTC.